These T cell receptor beta chains were read from a single sample in a study of T cells after yellow fever vaccination. TCRdb re-analysed the 5' RACE reads in MiXCR, keeping a single row per CDR3 protein. The data hold 250,000 or so distinct CDR3 sequences, with about 3.5% observed a single time. The sequenced sample was PBMCs, obtained 15 days after the yellow fever booster vaccination. These receptors were taken from a man aged 18 to 35 who received the YFV17D yellow fever vaccine. Both conserved end residues are part of each CDR3. Each record gives: D gene, J gene, clone size, V gene, CDR3 DNA, CDR3 protein. A D gene is named only where the DNA matches it firmly. Size is stated for part of the rows, as once, few or many counts, or as a class when the clone is expanded.

>NA|TRBJ1-2|NA|TRBV6-1
TGTGCCAGCAGTGAATGGACTCTTGTCGGGAAGTCTGGCTACACCTTC
CASSEWTLVGKSGYTF
>NA|TRBJ2-1|few|TRBV5-1
TGCGCCAGCAGCTTGGCAGTCGGATCCAATGAGCAGTTCTTC
CASSLAVGSNEQFF
>NA|TRBJ1-5|many|TRBV5-1
TGCGCCAGCAGCGCGGAATATCCCAGGGTAGACCAGCCCCAGCATTTT
CASSAEYPRVDQPQHF
>TRBD1|TRBJ2-1|many|TRBV20-1
TGCAGTGCCGGAGACCAGGGGGACTCCTACAATGAGCAGTTCTTC
CSAGDQGDSYNEQFF
>TRBD2|TRBJ2-5|many|TRBV20-1
TGCAGTGCTCAACCTTATAGCGGGGGCGACCAAGAGACCCAGTACTTC
CSAQPYSGGDQETQYF
>TRBD1|TRBJ2-7|many|TRBV11-2
TGTGCCAGCAGCTACACGACAGGGCCCGAGCAGTACTTC
CASSYTTGPEQYF
>NA|TRBJ2-3|few|TRBV20-1
TGCAGTGCTAGAAGGGTGGGGGCCGGGGGATTTCCCTTAACCTCCGCAGATACGCAGTATTTT
CSARRVGAGGFPLTSADTQYF
>NA|TRBJ2-1|few|TRBV7-2
TGTGCCAGCAGCTTAGCGGGGGCTTGGACGGGGTTCTTC
CASSLAGAWTGFF
>TRBD2|TRBJ2-5|NA|TRBV5-6
TGTGCCAGCAGCTTGGGAGGGCTAGCGGAAGAGACCCAGTACTTC
CASSLGGLAEETQYF
>TRBD1|TRBJ2-3|many|TRBV27
TGTGCCAGCAGTCCAAGGGGGCTTAATGGGGCAGATACGCAGTATTTT
CASSPRGLNGADTQYF
>NA|TRBJ1-1|many|TRBV18
TGTGCCAGCTCACCACAAACAGGGCTGGGTAACACTGAAGCTTTCTTT
CASSPQTGLGNTEAFF
>NA|TRBJ2-1|many|TRBV4-2
TGTGCCAGCAGCCTGCCCCAGACAGGCAACTACAATGAGCAGTTCTTC
CASSLPQTGNYNEQFF
>TRBD1|TRBJ1-6|NA|TRBV12-3/TRBV12-4
TGTGCCAGCAGTTCCGGGACAGGGCTTTCACCCCTCCACTTT
CASSSGTGLSPLHF
>TRBD2|TRBJ2-1|many|TRBV3-1
TGTGCCAGCAGCCAAGGCGGGGGTGTCTTCAATGAGCAGTTCTTC
CASSQGGGVFNEQFF
>NA|TRBJ1-5|many|TRBV24-1
TGTGCCACCAGTGCAGGCCAGGCTGATCAGCCCCAGCATTTT
CATSAGQADQPQHF
>NA|TRBJ1-4|many|TRBV7-2
TGTGCCAGCCGAAGGAACACGGGTGCAACTAATGAAAAACTGTTTTTT
CASRRNTGATNEKLFF
>TRBD2|TRBJ2-3|NA|TRBV20-1
TGCAGTGCTAGAGATCCGCTAGCGGACACAGATACGCAGTATTTT
CSARDPLADTDTQYF
>NA|TRBJ2-3|few|TRBV7-9
TGTGCCAGCAGCATTCCGGGACCGAGCACAGATACGCAGTATTTT
CASSIPGPSTDTQYF
>NA|TRBJ2-7|many|TRBV4-2
TGTGCCAGCAGCCACGAAGACCCGAACGAGCAGTACTTC
CASSHEDPNEQYF
>NA|TRBJ2-3|NA|TRBV5-4
TGTGCCAGCAGCTGGTCTCGGGGAGCCGCGCAGTATTTT
CASSWSRGAAQYF
>NA|TRBJ2-2|many|TRBV15
TGTGCCACCAGCAGAGTGCCACGCGGGGAGCTGTTTTTT
CATSRVPRGELFF
>NA|TRBJ1-2|many|TRBV2
TGTGCCAGCAGTGATGGGGGAGGAGGTGGCTACACCTTC
CASSDGGGGGYTF
>NA|TRBJ1-1|many|TRBV11-2
TGTGCCTACCATGGGGGGAACACTGAAGCTTTCTTT
CAYHGGNTEAFF
>NA|TRBJ1-2|many|TRBV20-1
TGCAGTGCCGAGCAGAGGTGGAACTATGGCTACACCTTC
CSAEQRWNYGYTF
>TRBD2|TRBJ2-7|many|TRBV10-3
TGTGCCATCAGTGAGTCTTCGGGGGGGCTCTCCTACGAGCAGTACTTC
CAISESSGGLSYEQYF
>NA|TRBJ1-5|many|TRBV4-1
TGCGCCAGCAGCCAAGATTTCCTTAGGGGGATCAATCAGCCCCAGCATTTT
CASSQDFLRGINQPQHF
>NA|TRBJ2-1|many|TRBV5-1
TGCGCCAGCAGCTTGGCGATTAGCACCAATGAGCAGTTCTTC
CASSLAISTNEQFF
>NA|TRBJ2-5|many|TRBV14
TGTGCCAGCAGCCAAAACCACCGGGACGCAGACGGGGAGACCCAGTACTTC
CASSQNHRDADGETQYF
>NA|TRBJ2-3|many|TRBV11-2
TGTGCCAGCAGCTCTCGCGGAGGGGCGACAGATACGCAGTATTTT
CASSSRGGATDTQYF
>TRBD1|TRBJ1-4|many|TRBV7-9
TGTGCCAGCAGCTCACTAGGGGGCCTGTTCGAAAAACTGTTTTTT
CASSSLGGLFEKLFF
>NA|TRBJ2-5|few|TRBV2
TGTGCCAGCAGGGGGTCGACGGCGTTTTTTGGGACCCAGTACTTC
CASRGSTAFFGTQYF
>TRBD1|TRBJ1-1|NA|TRBV20-1
TGCAGTGCCACCACAGGGGAGGCCACTGAAGCTTTCTTT
CSATTGEATEAFF
>NA|TRBJ2-2|many|TRBV12-3/TRBV12-4
TGTGCCAGCAGTCAGACCGGGGAGCTGTTTTTT
CASSQTGELFF
>TRBD2|TRBJ2-5|many|TRBV20-1
TGCAGTGCTACGCGGGGGATTGGGGCCCAGTACTTC
CSATRGIGAQYF
>NA|TRBJ1-2|many|TRBV12-3/TRBV12-4
TGTGCCAGCCACCTTGGGGGATCAAGCTATGGCTACACCTTC
CASHLGGSSYGYTF
>NA|TRBJ1-1|many|TRBV11-2
TGTGCCAGCAGCTGGTTGGGCCCTACTGGCACTGAAGCTTTCTTT
CASSWLGPTGTEAFF
>NA|TRBJ2-2|many|TRBV5-1
TGCGCCAGCAGCTTATCAGTCAACACCGGGGAGCTGTTTTTT
CASSLSVNTGELFF
>TRBD1|TRBJ1-2|many|TRBV20-1
TGCAGTGCTTTGGACAGGTTCTCGGAAGGCTACACCTTC
CSALDRFSEGYTF
>NA|TRBJ2-3|many|TRBV12-3/TRBV12-4
TGTGCCAGCAGTTTTCGAGGGTTCACAGATACGCAGTATTTT
CASSFRGFTDTQYF
>NA|TRBJ1-6|many|TRBV7-2
TGTGCCAGCAGCCTGTCTGGAAGGGAGGGGGGGAATTCACCCCTCCACTTT
CASSLSGREGGNSPLHF
>TRBD2|TRBJ2-3|many|TRBV7-9
TGTGCCAGCAGCTTTGGACGGCTACTAGCGGCGGATACGCAGTATTTT
CASSFGRLLAADTQYF
>TRBD1|TRBJ2-7|many|TRBV20-1
TGCAGTGCTAGGGACAGGGGGCGATACGAGCAGTACTTC
CSARDRGRYEQYF
>NA|TRBJ1-2|many|TRBV29-1
TGCAGCGTTGGAAGGCGGGAAAACTATGGCTACACCTTC
CSVGRRENYGYTF
>NA|TRBJ1-2|many|TRBV6-6
TGTGCCAGCAGTTACTGGAGGGGACTCGCCACCTCCTATGGCTACACCTTC
CASSYWRGLATSYGYTF
>NA|TRBJ1-1|many|TRBV18
TGTGCCAGCTCTTCCTGGCAGGGAGGGAACACTGAAGCTTTCTTT
CASSSWQGGNTEAFF
>NA|TRBJ1-2|NA|TRBV27
TGTGCCAGCAGTTTGTTGGGCGGGGGCTACACCTTC
CASSLLGGGYTF
>NA|TRBJ1-1|many|TRBV5-1
TGCGCCAGCAGCTTGGTTTTAGGGGCGGACACTGAAGCTTTCTTT
CASSLVLGADTEAFF
>NA|TRBJ1-1|NA|TRBV28
TGTGCCAGCGTAACAGGCGCGAACACTGAAGCTTTCTTT
CASVTGANTEAFF
>NA|TRBJ2-2|many|TRBV20-1
TGCAGTGCTAGTCGAGGGGGGCGCACCGGGGAGCTGTTTTTT
CSASRGGRTGELFF
>NA|TRBJ1-1|NA|TRBV5-1
TGCGCCAGCAGCTCCCCCCTCGGGTTGGGGGCCCCTGAAGCTTTCTTT
CASSSPLGLGAPEAFF
>NA|TRBJ2-3|NA|TRBV2
TGTGCCAGCAGCCCTCAGGAGGGGCAGTATTTT
CASSPQEGQYF
>NA|TRBJ1-2|many|TRBV12-3/TRBV12-4
TGTGCCAGCAGTTTAGATTTGGCTAACTATGGCTACACCTTC
CASSLDLANYGYTF
>NA|TRBJ2-2|many|TRBV6-5
TGTGCCAGCTCGTGGGAGGTGAACACCGGGGAGCTGTTTTTT
CASSWEVNTGELFF
>TRBD1|TRBJ1-2|NA|TRBV5-5
TGTGCCAGCAGCACACGGGACAGGGGATTTAATGGCTACACCTTC
CASSTRDRGFNGYTF
>NA|TRBJ2-7|many|TRBV4-3
TGCGCCAGCAGCCAAGAAGAGGGGAGCTCCTACGAGCAGTACTTC
CASSQEEGSSYEQYF
>TRBD1|TRBJ1-2|many|TRBV20-1
TGCAGTGCTAGTACAGGGGATCTCTATGGCTACACCTTC
CSASTGDLYGYTF
>TRBD1|TRBJ1-6|many|TRBV28
TGTGCCAGCACGGACAGGGGGCTATTCAGTTCACCCCTCCACTTT
CASTDRGLFSSPLHF
>NA|TRBJ1-3|many|TRBV12-3/TRBV12-4
TGTGCCAGCAGTTTATTACGAAACACCATATATTTT
CASSLLRNTIYF